A single TCR beta chain is shown here with its context. Its cognate antigen is unknown. The data are from a study of post-analysis software for immune sequencing data. The V gene lost 2 bases and the J gene lost 3 bases, with 13 bases spanning the gap. Germline CDR1 SGHDN, CDR2 FVKESK. CDR3 size: 15 residues. Overall study findings and caveats: Patients used about five TRBV segments, including TRBV5-6, TRBV5-1 and TRBV20-1, more often than controls. F measure grouped same-batch samples tightly together.

The library was made from cDNA and included unique molecular identifiers. TCRdb re-derived calls from the PCR reads in MiXCR, one entry per CDR3 protein. This sample yields under 200,000 distinct CDR3 sequences, of which under 40% are seen a single time; around 30% belongs to the top ten. The source is a girl aged 10 to 17 with multiple sclerosis. This rearrangement joins TRBV14 to TRBJ1-2, with no clear D. The source was blood, collected after autologous hematopoietic stem cell transplantation. CDR3 DNA: TGTGCCAGCAGCCAAAGAGACTACGGGGACTATGGCTACACCTTC. Translation: CASSQRDYGDYGYTF.